Below, one T cell receptor beta chain is given with its context. This CDR3 contains 14 residues. CDR1 is SGDLS and CDR2 is YYNGEE in the germline V gene. Trimming removed 0 bases at V and 6 bases at J, with 12 bases between. This entry comes from a study of cytomegalovirus exposure and HLA in healthy donors. A multiplex PCR was run with 60 Vbeta primers and 13 Jbeta primers. Sequencing used immunoSEQ multiplex PCR; TCRdb keeps in-frame clones, though not all of them. The sample has under 150,000 clones; 73% are singletons. The chain couples TRBV9 to TRBJ1-1; tentative D call: TRBD1 (5 bases). This TCR was recovered from a woman aged 35 to 49 in good health and CMV-seronegative. The material sequenced was PBMCs. The CDR3 bases are TGTGCCAGCAGCGTAGGGGGCGGGGGTTCTGAAGCTTTCTTT. Residues: CASSVGGGGSEAFF.